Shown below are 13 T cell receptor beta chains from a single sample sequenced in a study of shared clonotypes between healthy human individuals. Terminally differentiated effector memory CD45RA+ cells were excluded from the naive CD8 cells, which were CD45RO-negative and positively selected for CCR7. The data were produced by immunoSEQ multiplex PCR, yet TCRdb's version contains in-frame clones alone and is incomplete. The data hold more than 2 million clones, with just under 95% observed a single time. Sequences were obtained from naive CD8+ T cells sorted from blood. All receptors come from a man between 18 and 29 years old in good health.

The CDR3 reads CASSLLGGADEKLFF. In DNA form, the CDR3 reads TGTGCCAGCAGTTTATTAGGGGGCGCGGATGAAAAACTGTTTTTT. This chain connects TRBV28 to TRBJ1-4, with 7 bases lining up with TRBD1. The CDR3 has 15 amino acids. Germline assignment: CDR1 MDHEN and CDR2 SYDVKM. V trimming: 1 base; J trimming: 6 bases; junction bases outside the gene matches: 5. Together with reference TRBV28 and TRBJ1-4, the CDR3 gives the full variable domain: DVKVTQSSRYLVKRTGEKVFLECVQDMDHENMFWYRQDPGLGLRLIYFSYDVKMKEKGDIPEGYSVSREKKERFSLILESASTNQTSMYLCASSLLGGADEKLFFGSGTQLSVL.

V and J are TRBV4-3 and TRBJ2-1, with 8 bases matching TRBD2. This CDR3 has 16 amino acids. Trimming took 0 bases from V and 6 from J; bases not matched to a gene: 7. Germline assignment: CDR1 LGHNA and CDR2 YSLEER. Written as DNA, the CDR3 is TGCGCCAGCAGCCAAGATGTGGGGACTAGTGGCAATGAGCAGTTCTTC. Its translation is CASSQDVGTSGNEQFF.

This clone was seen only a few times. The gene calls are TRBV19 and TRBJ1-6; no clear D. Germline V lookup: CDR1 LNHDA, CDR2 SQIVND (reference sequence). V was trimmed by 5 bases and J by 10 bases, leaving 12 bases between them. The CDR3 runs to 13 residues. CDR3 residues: CASSWGGGSPLHF. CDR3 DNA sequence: TGTGCCAGTAGTTGGGGAGGAGGATCACCCCTCCACTTT.

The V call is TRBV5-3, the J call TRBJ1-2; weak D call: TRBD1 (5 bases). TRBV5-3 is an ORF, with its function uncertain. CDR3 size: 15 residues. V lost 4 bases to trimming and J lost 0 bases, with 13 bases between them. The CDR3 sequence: CARSKRLRANYGYTF. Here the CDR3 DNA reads TGTGCCAGAAGCAAGCGACTCAGGGCTAACTATGGCTACACCTTC.

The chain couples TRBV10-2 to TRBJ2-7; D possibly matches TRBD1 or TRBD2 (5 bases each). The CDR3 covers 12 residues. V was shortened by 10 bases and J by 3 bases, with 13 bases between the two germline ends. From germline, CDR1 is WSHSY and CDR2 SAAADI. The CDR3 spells CATEGNGYEQYF. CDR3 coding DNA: TGCGCCACCGAGGGGAATGGCTACGAGCAGTACTTC.

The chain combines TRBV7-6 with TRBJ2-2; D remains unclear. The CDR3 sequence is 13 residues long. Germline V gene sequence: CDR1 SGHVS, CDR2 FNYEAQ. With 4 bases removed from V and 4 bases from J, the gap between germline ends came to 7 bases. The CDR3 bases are TGTGCCAGCAGCTCAAGGGTCACCGGGGAGCTGTTTTTT. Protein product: CASSSRVTGELFF.

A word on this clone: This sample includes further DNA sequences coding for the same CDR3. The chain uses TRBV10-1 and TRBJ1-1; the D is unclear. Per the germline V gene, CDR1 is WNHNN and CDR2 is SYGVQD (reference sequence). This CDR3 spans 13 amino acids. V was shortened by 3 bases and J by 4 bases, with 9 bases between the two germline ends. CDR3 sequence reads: CASSDGVGTEAFF. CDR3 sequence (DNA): TGCGCCAGCAGTGACGGGGTCGGCACTGAAGCTTTCTTT.

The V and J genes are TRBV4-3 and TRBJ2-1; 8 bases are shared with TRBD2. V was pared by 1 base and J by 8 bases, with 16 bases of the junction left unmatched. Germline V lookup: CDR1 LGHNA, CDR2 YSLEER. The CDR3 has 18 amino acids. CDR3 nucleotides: TGCGCCAGCAGCCAAGCCATTTCTTATTCGACTAGCGACGATGAGCAGTTCTTC. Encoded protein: CASSQAISYSTSDDEQFF.

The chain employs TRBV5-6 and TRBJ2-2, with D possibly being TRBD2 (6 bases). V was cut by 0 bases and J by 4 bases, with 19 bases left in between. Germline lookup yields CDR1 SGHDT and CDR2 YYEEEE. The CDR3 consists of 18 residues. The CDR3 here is CASSLAKSGEYGTGELFF. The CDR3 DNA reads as TGTGCCAGCAGCTTGGCCAAATCGGGAGAATACGGCACCGGGGAGCTGTTTTTT.

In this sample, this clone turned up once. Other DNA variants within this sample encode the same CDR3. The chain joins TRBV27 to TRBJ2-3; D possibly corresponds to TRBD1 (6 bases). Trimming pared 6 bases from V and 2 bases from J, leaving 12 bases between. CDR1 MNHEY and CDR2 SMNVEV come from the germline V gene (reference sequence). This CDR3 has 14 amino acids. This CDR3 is CASRSGVSTDTQYF. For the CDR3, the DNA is TGTGCCAGCAGATCAGGGGTCTCCACAGATACGCAGTATTTT.

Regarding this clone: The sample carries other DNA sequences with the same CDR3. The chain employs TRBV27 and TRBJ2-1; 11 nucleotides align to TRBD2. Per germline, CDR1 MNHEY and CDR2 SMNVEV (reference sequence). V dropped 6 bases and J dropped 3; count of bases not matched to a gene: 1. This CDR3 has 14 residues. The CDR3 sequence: CASSLAGGYNEQFF. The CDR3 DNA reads TGTGCCAGCAGCCTAGCGGGAGGCTACAATGAGCAGTTCTTC.

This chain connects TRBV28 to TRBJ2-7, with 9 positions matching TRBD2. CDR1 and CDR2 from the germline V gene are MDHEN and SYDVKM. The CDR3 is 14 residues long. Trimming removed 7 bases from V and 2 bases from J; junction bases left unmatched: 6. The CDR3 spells CASTPSGETYEQYF. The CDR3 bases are TGTGCCAGCACCCCTAGCGGGGAGACCTACGAGCAGTACTTC.

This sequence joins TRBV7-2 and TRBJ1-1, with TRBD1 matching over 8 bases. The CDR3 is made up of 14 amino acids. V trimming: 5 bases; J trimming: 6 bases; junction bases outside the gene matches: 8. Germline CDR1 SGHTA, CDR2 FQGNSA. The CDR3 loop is CASSTRQGRAEAFF. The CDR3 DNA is TGTGCCAGCAGCACCCGACAGGGGAGGGCTGAAGCTTTCTTT.